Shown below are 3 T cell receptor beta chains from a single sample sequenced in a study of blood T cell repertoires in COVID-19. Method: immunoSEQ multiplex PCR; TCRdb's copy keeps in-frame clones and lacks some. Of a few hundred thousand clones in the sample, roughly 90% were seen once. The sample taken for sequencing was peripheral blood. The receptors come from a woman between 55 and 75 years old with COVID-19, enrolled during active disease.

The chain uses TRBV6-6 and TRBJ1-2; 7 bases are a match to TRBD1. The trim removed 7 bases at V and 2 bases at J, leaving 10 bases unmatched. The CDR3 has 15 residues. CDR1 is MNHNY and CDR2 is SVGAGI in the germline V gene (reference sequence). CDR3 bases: TGTGCCAGCACCCATGGGTTGGGACAGAACTATGGCTACACCTTC. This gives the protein CASTHGLGQNYGYTF.

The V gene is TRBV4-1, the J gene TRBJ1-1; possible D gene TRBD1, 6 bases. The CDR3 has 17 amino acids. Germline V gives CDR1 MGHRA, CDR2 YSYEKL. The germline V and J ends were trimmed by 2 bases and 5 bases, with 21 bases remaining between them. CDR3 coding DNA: TGCGCCAGCAGCCAAAAAATACAGGGAAAGCAGGGGACTGAAGCTTTCTTT. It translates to CASSQKIQGKQGTEAFF.

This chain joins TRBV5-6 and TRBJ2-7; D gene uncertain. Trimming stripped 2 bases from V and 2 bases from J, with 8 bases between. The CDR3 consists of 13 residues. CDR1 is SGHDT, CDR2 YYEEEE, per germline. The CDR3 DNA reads TGTGCCAGCAGCTTTCGTGGCCCCTACGAGCAGTACTTC. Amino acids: CASSFRGPYEQYF.